This T cell receptor (beta chain) emerged from a study of T cell responses to AZD1222 COVID-19 vaccine. This CDR3 region has 13 residues. V trimming: 11 bases; J trimming: 4 bases; junction bases outside the gene matches: 8. Germline loops: CDR1 LNHDA, CDR2 SQIVND (reference sequence). Clones were read by immunoSEQ multiplex PCR, and TCRdb kept only the in-frame ones, dropping some. The sample has approximately 68,000 clones, about nine tenths seen once; the top ten hold under 30%. Source: peripheral blood, taken on day 0 of AZD1222 vaccination. The chain links TRBV19 to TRBJ1-5, with 7 bases aligning to TRBD1. The TCR was taken from an adult in good health. CDR3 sequence reads: CAARGGGNQPQHF. The CDR3 DNA reads TGTGCCGCCAGGGGGGGCGGTAATCAGCCCCAGCATTTT.